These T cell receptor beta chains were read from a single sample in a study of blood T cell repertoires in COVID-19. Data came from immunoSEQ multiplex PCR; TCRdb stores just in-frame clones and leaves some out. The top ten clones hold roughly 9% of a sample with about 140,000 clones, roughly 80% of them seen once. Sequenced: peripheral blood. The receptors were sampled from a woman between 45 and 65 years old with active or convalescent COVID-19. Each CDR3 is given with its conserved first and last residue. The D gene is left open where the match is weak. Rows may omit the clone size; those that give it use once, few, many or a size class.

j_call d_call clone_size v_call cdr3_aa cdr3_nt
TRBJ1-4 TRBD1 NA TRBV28 CASSFRQGREKLFF TGTGCCAGCAGTTTTCGACAGGGGCGGGAAAAACTGTTTTTT
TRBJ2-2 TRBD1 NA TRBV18 CASSPETGVTGELFF TGTGCCAGCTCACCGGAGACAGGGGTGACCGGGGAGCTGTTTTTT
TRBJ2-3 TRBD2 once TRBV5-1 CASSLAAYTDTQYF TGCGCCAGCAGCCTAGCGGCCTACACAGATACGCAGTATTTT
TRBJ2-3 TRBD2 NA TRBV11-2 CASSFLAGGPETDTQYF TGTGCCAGCAGCTTTTTAGCGGGAGGGCCAGAAACAGATACGCAGTATTTT
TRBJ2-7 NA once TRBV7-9 CASSPPTGPSSYEQYF TGTGCCAGCAGCCCCCCGACAGGTCCTAGCTCCTACGAGCAGTACTTC
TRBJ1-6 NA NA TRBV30 CACPASRNSPLHF TGTGCCTGTCCCGCGAGTCGGAATTCACCCCTCCACTTT
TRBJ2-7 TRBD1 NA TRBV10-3 CAISELGQDYEQYF TGTGCCATCAGTGAGCTGGGACAGGACTACGAGCAGTACTTC
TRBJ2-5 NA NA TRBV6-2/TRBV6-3 CASSWGLDGETQYF TGTGCCAGCAGTTGGGGACTCGACGGGGAGACCCAGTACTTC
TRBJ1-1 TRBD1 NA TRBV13 CASSLGQGATEAFF TGTGCCAGCAGCTTAGGACAGGGGGCAACTGAAGCTTTCTTT
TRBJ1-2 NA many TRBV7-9 CATQNPVPTLNYGYTF TGTGCCACCCAGAACCCGGTCCCGACTTTAAACTATGGCTACACCTTC
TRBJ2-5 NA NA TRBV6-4 CASSDESSEHAGETQYF TGTGCCAGCAGTGACGAGTCTAGCGAACACGCGGGAGAGACCCAGTACTTC
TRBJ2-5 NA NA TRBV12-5 CASGLVAGGRGETQYF TGTGCTAGTGGTTTGGTGGCTGGGGGCCGGGGAGAGACCCAGTACTTC
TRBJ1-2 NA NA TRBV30 CAWSFFGEGYTF TGTGCCTGGAGTTTCTTCGGTGAAGGCTACACCTTC
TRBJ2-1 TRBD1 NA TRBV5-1 CASSLEPGQGSGEQFF TGCGCCAGCAGCTTGGAACCGGGACAGGGCTCAGGTGAGCAGTTCTTC
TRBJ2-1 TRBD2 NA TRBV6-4 CASSAVAGAFNEQFF TGTGCCAGCAGTGCGGTGGCGGGAGCGTTCAATGAGCAGTTCTTC
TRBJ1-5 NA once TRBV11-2 CASGRGVNQPQHF TGTGCCAGCGGTCGGGGGGTTAATCAGCCCCAGCATTTT
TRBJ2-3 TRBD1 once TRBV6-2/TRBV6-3 CASSHRGTGEADTQYF TGTGCCAGCAGCCACAGGGGGACGGGGGAGGCAGATACGCAGTATTTT
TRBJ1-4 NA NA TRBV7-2 CASSLNGGEKLFF TGTGCCAGCAGCTTAAACGGCGGTGAAAAACTGTTTTTT
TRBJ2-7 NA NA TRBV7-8 CASGTGLGEQYF TGTGCCAGTGGGACTGGTTTGGGGGAGCAGTACTTC
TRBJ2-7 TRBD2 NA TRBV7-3 CASSPGGSGVSSYEQYF TGTGCCAGCAGCCCGGGGGGGAGCGGGGTAAGCTCCTACGAGCAGTACTTC
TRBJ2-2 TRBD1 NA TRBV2 CASRPGTGPGELFF TGTGCCAGCAGGCCCGGGACAGGGCCCGGGGAGCTGTTTTTT
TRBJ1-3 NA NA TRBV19 CASSIGRGRAGLSGNTIYF TGTGCCAGTAGTATCGGTAGAGGGAGGGCCGGTCTCTCTGGAAACACCATATATTTT
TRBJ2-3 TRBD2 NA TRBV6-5 CASSLAGGTDTQYF TGTGCCAGCAGCCTAGCGGGGGGCACAGATACGCAGTATTTT
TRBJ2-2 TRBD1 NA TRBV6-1 CASLRDSNTGELFF TGTGCCAGCCTCCGGGACAGCAACACCGGGGAGCTGTTTTTT
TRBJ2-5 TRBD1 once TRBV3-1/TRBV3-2 CASSRDRGETQYF TGTGCCAGCAGCCGGGACAGGGGAGAGACCCAGTACTTC
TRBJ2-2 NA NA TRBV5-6 CASSLYRTYTGELFF TGTGCCAGCAGCTTGTATCGGACATACACCGGGGAGCTGTTTTTT
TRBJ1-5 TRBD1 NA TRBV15 CATSGDRVSNQPQHF TGTGCCACCAGCGGCGACAGGGTTAGCAATCAGCCCCAGCATTTT
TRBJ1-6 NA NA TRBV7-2 CASSSVSNSPLHF TGTGCCAGCAGCTCAGTCAGTAATTCACCCCTCCACTTT
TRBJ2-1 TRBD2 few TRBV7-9 CASSPRGGEQFF TGTGCCAGCAGCCCCCGGGGGGGGGAGCAGTTCTTC
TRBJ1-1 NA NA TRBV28 CASSLKPNTEAFF TGTGCCAGCAGTTTAAAGCCGAACACTGAAGCTTTCTTT
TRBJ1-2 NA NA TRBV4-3 CASSQAQAGYGYTF TGCGCCAGCAGCCAAGCGCAGGCCGGATATGGCTACACCTTC
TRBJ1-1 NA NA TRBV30 CAWTLGQNTEAFF TGTGCCTGGACTCTCGGTCAGAACACTGAAGCTTTCTTT
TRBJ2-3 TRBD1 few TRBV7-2 CASSEQGWDTQYF TGTGCCAGCAGCGAACAGGGGTGGGATACGCAGTATTTT
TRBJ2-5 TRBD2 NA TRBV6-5 CASSYSGTSSETQYF TGTGCCAGCAGTTACTCTGGGACTAGTAGCGAGACCCAGTACTTC
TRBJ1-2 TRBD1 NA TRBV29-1 CSVEDGQGKEGYTF TGCAGCGTTGAAGATGGACAGGGAAAGGAGGGCTACACCTTC
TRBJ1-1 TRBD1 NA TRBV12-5 CASGLAGGTEAFF TGTGCTAGTGGTTTGGCAGGGGGCACTGAAGCTTTCTTT
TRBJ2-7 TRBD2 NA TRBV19 CASSIRAGGTYEQYF TGTGCCAGTAGTATCCGAGCGGGGGGTACCTACGAGCAGTACTTC
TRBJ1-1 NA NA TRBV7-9 CASSLGQPNTEAFF TGTGCCAGCAGCTTAGGACAGCCCAACACTGAAGCTTTCTTT
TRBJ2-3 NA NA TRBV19 CASRANADTQYF TGTGCCAGTAGGGCCAATGCAGATACGCAGTATTTT
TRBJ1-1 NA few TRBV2 CASRDNWGTEAFF TGTGCCAGCCGGGACAACTGGGGCACTGAAGCTTTCTTT
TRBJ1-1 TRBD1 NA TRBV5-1 CASSARDRVDTEAFF TGCGCCAGCAGCGCCCGGGACAGGGTAGACACTGAAGCTTTCTTT
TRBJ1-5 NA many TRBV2 CASSDQGNQPQHF TGTGCCAGCAGTGATCAGGGTAATCAGCCCCAGCATTTT
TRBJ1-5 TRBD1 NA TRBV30 CAWGQGTGQPQHF TGTGCCTGGGGACAGGGTACAGGTCAGCCCCAGCATTTT
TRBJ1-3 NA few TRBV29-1 CSVGLATGTDTIYF TGCAGCGTTGGCCTGGCAACCGGCACAGACACCATATATTTT
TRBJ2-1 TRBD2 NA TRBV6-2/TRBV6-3 CASSHPSGSSYNEQFF TGTGCCAGCAGTCATCCTAGCGGGAGCTCCTACAATGAGCAGTTCTTC
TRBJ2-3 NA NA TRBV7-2 CASSLRQVTDTQYF TGTGCCAGCAGCTTACGACAGGTCACAGATACGCAGTATTTT
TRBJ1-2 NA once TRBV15 CATSRVRDDYGYTF TGTGCCACCAGCAGAGTACGGGATGACTATGGCTACACCTTC
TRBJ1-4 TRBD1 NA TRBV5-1 CASSKRQGLGEKLFF TGCGCCAGCAGCAAGAGACAGGGTTTGGGTGAAAAACTGTTTTTT
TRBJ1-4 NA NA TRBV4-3 CASSQDRLINEKLFF TGCGCCAGCAGCCAAGATAGATTAATAAATGAAAAACTGTTTTTT
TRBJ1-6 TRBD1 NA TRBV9 CASSVGPGGSPLHF TGTGCCAGCAGCGTAGGGCCAGGGGGTTCACCCCTCCACTTT
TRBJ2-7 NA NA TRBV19 CASSMAGRPYEQYF TGTGCCAGTAGTATGGCAGGTCGCCCCTACGAGCAGTACTTC
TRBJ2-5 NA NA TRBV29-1 CSVERSQETQYF TGCAGCGTTGAGAGGTCTCAAGAGACCCAGTACTTC
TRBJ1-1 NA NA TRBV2 CASRWSQNTEAFF TGTGCCAGCAGGTGGTCACAGAACACTGAAGCTTTCTTT
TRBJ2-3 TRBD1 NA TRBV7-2 CASTLPAGTGGLTDTQYF TGTGCCAGCACCCTGCCCGCCGGGACAGGGGGACTGACAGATACGCAGTATTTT